The 16 T cell receptor beta chains below were found in one sample sequenced in a study of OX40 agonist ivuxolimab in advanced cancers. Sequenced by immunoSEQ multiplex PCR; TCRdb stores in-frame clones only, minus some. This sample carries about 44,000 clones, about 85% of them seen once, and the ten largest clones take more than 6%. This specimen consisted of CD4+ or CD8+ T cells sorted from blood, obtained in a trial of the OX40 agonist ivuxolimab. Source of these receptors: an adult with an advanced solid tumor such as melanoma, head and neck, liver or kidney cancer.

The V gene is TRBV2, the J gene TRBJ2-5, with D unresolved. The CDR3 runs to 13 residues. Germline loops: CDR1 SNHLY, CDR2 FYNNEI. V lost 5 bases, J lost 2 bases, and 9 bases lay in between. The DNA of the CDR3 is TGTGCCAGCAGTACTGGCACGCAAGAGACCCAGTACTTC. This translates into CASSTGTQETQYF.

Only a few counts were recorded for this clone. This rearrangement joins TRBV9 to TRBJ2-6; D might be TRBD1 (5 bases). The V gene lost 0 bases and the J gene lost 2 bases, with 12 bases spanning the gap. CDR3 length: 17 residues. The germline V gene has CDR1 SGDLS and CDR2 YYNGEE. The CDR3 DNA reads TGTGCCAGCAGCGTAGTACCTCAGGGAACTGGGGCCAACGTCCTGACTTTC. It yields the protein CASSVVPQGTGANVLTF.

The chain couples TRBV19 to TRBJ1-4; the match to TRBD1 covers 8 bases. The CDR3 runs 16 residues. Trimming at V came to 6 bases and at J to 6 bases, leaving 12 bases not matched to a gene. CDR1 and CDR2 (germline): LNHDA, SQIVND (reference sequence). The CDR3, as DNA: TGTGCCAGTAGACCAACCCAACAGGGGGTTTATGAAAAACTGTTTTTT. This translates into CASRPTQQGVYEKLFF.

V usage is TRBV14 and J usage is TRBJ1-5; D is undetermined. Germline CDR1 reads SGHDN; CDR2 reads FVKESK. V was clipped by 0 bases and J by 0 bases, with 0 bases between them. This CDR3 region has 13 residues. The CDR3 reads CASSQDSNQPQHF. The CDR3 DNA reads as TGTGCCAGCAGCCAAGATAGCAATCAGCCCCAGCATTTT.

The rearrangement uses TRBV5-1 and TRBJ1-1, with 7 positions matching TRBD1. Trimming at V came to 4 bases and at J to 3 bases, leaving 6 bases not matched to a gene. The CDR3 is made up of 14 amino acids. Germline V gene data show CDR1 as SGHRS and CDR2 as YFSETQ. CDR3 sequence reads: CASSTDRAYTEAFF. In DNA form, the CDR3 reads TGCGCCAGCAGCACCGACAGGGCGTACACTGAAGCTTTCTTT.

J is TRBJ2-7 and V is TRBV9; D is perhaps TRBD1 (7 bases). The CDR3 runs 15 residues. CDR1 is SGDLS, CDR2 YYNGEE, per germline. V lost 0 bases and J 1 base, leaving 11 bases between the germline ends. The CDR3 DNA sequence: TGTGCCAGCAGCGTAGAGGGGGGACAGTCCTACGAGCAGTACTTC. Translating gives CASSVEGGQSYEQYF.

The DNA for the CDR3 is TGTGCCAGTAGTATGGGGACTAGCGGGAGGGCGGAGACCCAGTACTTC. This codes for CASSMGTSGRAETQYF. The chain uses TRBV19 and TRBJ2-5; 16 bases are a match to TRBD2. Trimming removed 3 bases from V and 5 bases from J; junction bases left unmatched: 3. The CDR3 is 16 residues long. The germline gives CDR1 LNHDA, CDR2 SQIVND (reference sequence).

The chain uses TRBV6-5 and TRBJ1-2; 8 bases align to TRBD1. Germline CDR1 is MNHEY and CDR2 is SVGAGI. V trimming: 1 base; J trimming: 4 bases; junction bases outside the gene matches: 2. The CDR3 consists of 14 residues. The chain's CDR3 is CASSYLTGVYGYTF. The CDR3 nucleotides are TGTGCCAGCAGTTACTTGACAGGGGTCTATGGCTACACCTTC.

The chain recombines TRBV5-6 with TRBJ2-1; 9 bases line up with TRBD2. Germline loops: CDR1 SGHDT, CDR2 YYEEEE. Trimming cost V 4 bases and J 11 bases; bases outside gene matches: 4. The CDR3 contains 12 residues. The CDR3 spells CASSPLAGQQFF. The DNA of the CDR3 is TGTGCCAGCAGCCCTCTAGCGGGGCAGCAGTTCTTC.

The chain joins TRBV11-2 to TRBJ1-2; the D is unclear. The CDR3 covers 14 residues. CDR1 and CDR2 from the germline V gene are SGHAT and FQNNGV. V lost 5 bases to trimming and J lost 5 bases, with 15 bases between them. The CDR3, as DNA: TGTGCCAGCAGCCAGCAGCGGTTCAATTATGGCTACACCTTC. As protein: CASSQQRFNYGYTF. The full variable domain, completed using reference TRBV11-2 and TRBJ1-2, is EAGVAQSPRYKIIEKRQSVAFWCNPISGHATLYWYQQILGQGPKLLIQFQNNGVVDDSQLPKDRFSAERLKGVDSTLKIQPAKLEDSAVYLCASSQQRFNYGYTFGSGTRLTVV.

The chain is built from TRBV30 and TRBJ1-5, with 11 positions matching TRBD1. V shed 2 bases, J shed 0 bases, and the junction held 9 bases outside the gene matches. This CDR3 region has 18 residues. Germline V gives CDR1 GTSNPN, CDR2 SVGIG (reference sequence). The CDR3 spells CAWSTPGQGVGSNQPQHF. In nucleotides, the CDR3 is TGTGCCTGGAGTACTCCGGGACAGGGGGTAGGTAGCAATCAGCCCCAGCATTTT.

The chain's CDR3 is CASSLAPGTSFWEQFF. CDR3 nucleotides: TGTGCCAGCAGCTTGGCCCCCGGGACTAGTTTCTGGGAGCAGTTCTTC. V is TRBV5-4 and J is TRBJ2-1; 8 bases fit TRBD2. Germline CDR1 reads SGHNT; CDR2 reads YYREEE (reference sequence). V was clipped by 0 bases and J by 10 bases; unmatched bases: 12. The CDR3 is made up of 16 amino acids. Based on the CDR3 plus reference TRBV5-4 and TRBJ2-1, the full variable domain is ETGVTQSPTHLIKTRGQQVTLRCSSQSGHNTVSWYQQALGQGPQFIFQYYREEENGRGNFPPRFSGLQFPNYSSELNVNALELDDSALYLCASSLAPGTSFWEQFFGPGTRLTVL.

V and J are TRBV19 and TRBJ2-5, with a tentative D call TRBD1 (7 bases). V lost 4 bases, J lost 5 bases, and 8 bases lay in between. Germline V CDR1 and CDR2: LNHDA, SQIVND (reference sequence). This CDR3 has 12 residues. The CDR3 coding sequence is TGTGCCAGTAGTACAGGGGGGGAGACCCAGTACTTC. It encodes CASSTGGETQYF.

The V call is TRBV5-6, the J call TRBJ1-2; maybe TRBD1 (5 bases). Germline loops: CDR1 SGHDT, CDR2 YYEEEE. This CDR3 contains 12 residues. V dropped 1 base and J dropped 8 bases, with 9 bases sitting between them. DNA for the CDR3: TGTGCCAGCAGCTTGTCCAGGGTAGGCTACACCTTC. It yields the protein CASSLSRVGYTF.

This clone was seen a handful of times. Other DNA sequences within the sample encode an identical CDR3. The CDR3 DNA is TGTGCCAGCAGCTTGGGACTAGCGGAGTACAATGAGCAGTTCTTC. Its protein product is CASSLGLAEYNEQFF. This rearrangement joins TRBV5-4 to TRBJ2-1, with TRBD2 matching 9 bases. The V gene end was trimmed by 0 bases and the J gene end by 4 bases; junction bases not matched to a gene: 2. The CDR3 length is 15 residues. Per germline, CDR1 SGHNT and CDR2 YYREEE (reference sequence).

This chain connects TRBV7-6 to TRBJ1-2, with no clear D. This CDR3 contains 13 residues. Between the trimmed V and J ends, which lost 4 bases and 3 bases, there was a span of 9 bases. From germline, CDR1 is SGHVS and CDR2 FNYEAQ. CDR3: CASSSQIYYGYTF. The CDR3 coding sequence is TGTGCCAGCAGCTCTCAGATTTACTATGGCTACACCTTC. Filled out from reference TRBV7-6 and TRBJ1-2, the complete variable domain reads GAGVSQSPRYKVTKRGQDVALRCDPISGHVSLYWYRQALGQGPEFLTYFNYEAQQDKSGLPNDRFSAERPEGSISTLTIQRTEQRDSAMYRCASSSQIYYGYTFGSGTRLTVV.